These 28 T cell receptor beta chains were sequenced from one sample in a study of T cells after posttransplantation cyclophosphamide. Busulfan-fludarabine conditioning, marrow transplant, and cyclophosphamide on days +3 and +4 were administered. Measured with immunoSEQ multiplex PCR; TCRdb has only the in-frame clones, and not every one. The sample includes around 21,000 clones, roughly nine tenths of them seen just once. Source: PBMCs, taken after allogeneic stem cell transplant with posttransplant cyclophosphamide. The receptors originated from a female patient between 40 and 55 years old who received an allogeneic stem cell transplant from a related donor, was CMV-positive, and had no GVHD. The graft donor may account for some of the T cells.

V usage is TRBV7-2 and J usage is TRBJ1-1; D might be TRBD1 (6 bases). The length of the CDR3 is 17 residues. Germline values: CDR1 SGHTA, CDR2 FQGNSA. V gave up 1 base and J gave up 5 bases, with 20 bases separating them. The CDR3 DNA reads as TGTGCCAGCAGCTTAGAGGGGACAAGAACTTTTAGGACTGAAGCTTTCTTT. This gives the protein CASSLEGTRTFRTEAFF.

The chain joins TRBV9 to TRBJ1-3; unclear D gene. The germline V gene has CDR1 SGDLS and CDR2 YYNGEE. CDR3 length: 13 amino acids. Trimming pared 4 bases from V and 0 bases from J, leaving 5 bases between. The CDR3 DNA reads TGTGCCAGCAGCTCCAACTCTGGAAACACCATATATTTT. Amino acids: CASSSNSGNTIYF.

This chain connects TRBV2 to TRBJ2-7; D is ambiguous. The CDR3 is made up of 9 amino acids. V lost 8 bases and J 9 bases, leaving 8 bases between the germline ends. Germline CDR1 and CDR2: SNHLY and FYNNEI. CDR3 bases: TGTGCCAGCGGTGGCGGGCAGTACTTC. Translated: CASGGGQYF.

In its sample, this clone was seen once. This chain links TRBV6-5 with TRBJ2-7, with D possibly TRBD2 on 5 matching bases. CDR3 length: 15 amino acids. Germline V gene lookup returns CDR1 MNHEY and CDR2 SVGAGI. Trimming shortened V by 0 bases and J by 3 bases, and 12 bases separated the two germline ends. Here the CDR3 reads CASSYSKSGDYEQYF. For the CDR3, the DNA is TGTGCCAGCAGTTACTCGAAGTCCGGGGACTACGAGCAGTACTTC.

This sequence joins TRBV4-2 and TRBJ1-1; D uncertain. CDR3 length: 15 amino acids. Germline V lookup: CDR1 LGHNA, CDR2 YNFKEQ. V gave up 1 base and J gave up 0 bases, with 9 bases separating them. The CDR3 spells CASSQVEGMNTEAFF. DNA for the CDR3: TGTGCCAGCAGCCAAGTTGAGGGTATGAACACTGAAGCTTTCTTT.

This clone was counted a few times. The CDR3 reads CASSAATEAFF. For the CDR3, the DNA is TGTGCCAGCAGCGCCGCGACTGAAGCTTTCTTT. The rearrangement joins TRBV2 to TRBJ1-1; D gene unclear. The CDR3 loop spans 11 amino acids. The germline gives CDR1 SNHLY, CDR2 FYNNEI. Between the trimmed V and J ends, which lost 6 bases and 5 bases, there was a span of 7 bases.

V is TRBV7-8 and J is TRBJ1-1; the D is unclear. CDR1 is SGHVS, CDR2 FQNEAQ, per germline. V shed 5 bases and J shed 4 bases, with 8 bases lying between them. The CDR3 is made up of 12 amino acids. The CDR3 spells CASSQEGTEAFF. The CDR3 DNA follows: TGTGCCAGCAGCCAAGAGGGCACTGAAGCTTTCTTT.

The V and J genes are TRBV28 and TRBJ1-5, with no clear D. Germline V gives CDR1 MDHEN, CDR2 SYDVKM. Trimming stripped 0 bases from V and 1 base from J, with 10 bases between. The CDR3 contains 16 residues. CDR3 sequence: CASSLWGGSSNQPQHF. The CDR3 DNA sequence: TGTGCCAGCAGTTTATGGGGAGGGTCAAGCAATCAGCCCCAGCATTTT.

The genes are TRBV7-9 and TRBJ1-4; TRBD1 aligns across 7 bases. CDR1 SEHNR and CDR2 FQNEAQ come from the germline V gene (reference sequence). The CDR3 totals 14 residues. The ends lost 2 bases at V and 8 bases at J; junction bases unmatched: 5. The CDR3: CASSLTGAREKLFF. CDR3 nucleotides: TGTGCCAGCAGCTTAACAGGGGCGCGGGAAAAACTGTTTTTT.

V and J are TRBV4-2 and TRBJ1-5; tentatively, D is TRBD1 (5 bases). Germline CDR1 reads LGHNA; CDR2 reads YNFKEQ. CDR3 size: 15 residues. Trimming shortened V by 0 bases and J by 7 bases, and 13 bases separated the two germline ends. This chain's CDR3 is CASSQEWGGGQPQHF. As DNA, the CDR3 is TGTGCCAGCAGCCAAGAGTGGGGGGGAGGCCAGCCCCAGCATTTT.

The CDR3 nucleotides are TGTGCCAGCTCACCACTTCCGACTTCAACTGGCTACACCTTC. It codes for CASSPLPTSTGYTF. V usage is TRBV18 and J usage is TRBJ1-2; unclear D gene. Germline V gene lookup returns CDR1 KGHSH and CDR2 LQKENI. The CDR3 extends over 14 amino acids. Trimming took 1 base from V and 7 from J, leaving 13 bases between them.

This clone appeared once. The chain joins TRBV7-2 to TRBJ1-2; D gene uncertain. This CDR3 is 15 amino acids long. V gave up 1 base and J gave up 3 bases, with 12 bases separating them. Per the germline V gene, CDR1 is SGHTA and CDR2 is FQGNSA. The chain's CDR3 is CASSLVRGYDYGYTF. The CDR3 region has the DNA TGTGCCAGCAGCTTAGTCCGCGGGTATGACTATGGCTACACCTTC.

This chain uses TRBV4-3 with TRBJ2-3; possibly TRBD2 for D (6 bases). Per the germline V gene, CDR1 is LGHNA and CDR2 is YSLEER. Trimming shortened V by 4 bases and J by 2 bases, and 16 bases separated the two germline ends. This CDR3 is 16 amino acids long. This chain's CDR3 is CASSLNGGRVTDTQYF. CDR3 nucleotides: TGCGCCAGCAGCCTAAATGGAGGGCGGGTCACAGATACGCAGTATTTT.

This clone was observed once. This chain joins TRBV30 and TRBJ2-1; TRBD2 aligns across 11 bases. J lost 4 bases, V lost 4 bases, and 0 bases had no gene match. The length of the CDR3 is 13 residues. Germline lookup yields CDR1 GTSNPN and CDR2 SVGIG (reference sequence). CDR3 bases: TGTGCCTGGACTAGCGGGGGGTACAATGAGCAGTTCTTC. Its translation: CAWTSGGYNEQFF. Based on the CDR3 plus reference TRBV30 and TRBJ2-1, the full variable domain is SQTIHQWPATLVQPVGSPLSLECTVEGTSNPNLYWYRQAAGRGLQLLFYSVGIGQISSEVPQNLSASRPQDRQFILSSKKLLLSDSGFYLCAWTSGGYNEQFFGPGTRLTVL.

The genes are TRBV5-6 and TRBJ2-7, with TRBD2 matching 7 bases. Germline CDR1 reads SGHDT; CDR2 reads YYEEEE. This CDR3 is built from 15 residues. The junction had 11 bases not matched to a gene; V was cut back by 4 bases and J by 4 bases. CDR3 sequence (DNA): TGTGCCAGCAGCGATGTTGGGGGAGGGCCGTACGAGCAGTACTTC. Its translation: CASSDVGGGPYEQYF.

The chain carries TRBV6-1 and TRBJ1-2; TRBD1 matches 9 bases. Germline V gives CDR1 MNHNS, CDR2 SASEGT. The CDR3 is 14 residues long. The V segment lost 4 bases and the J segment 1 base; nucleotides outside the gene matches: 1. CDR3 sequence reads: CASSGGQGNYGYTF. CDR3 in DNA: TGTGCCAGCAGTGGGGGACAGGGTAACTATGGCTACACCTTC.

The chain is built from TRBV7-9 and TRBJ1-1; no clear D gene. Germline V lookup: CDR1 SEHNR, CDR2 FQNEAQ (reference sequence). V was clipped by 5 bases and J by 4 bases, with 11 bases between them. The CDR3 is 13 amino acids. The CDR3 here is CASSREGITEAFF. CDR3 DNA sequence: TGTGCCAGCAGCCGAGAGGGCATCACTGAAGCTTTCTTT. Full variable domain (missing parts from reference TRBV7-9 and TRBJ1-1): DTGVSQNPRHKITKRGQNVTFRCDPISEHNRLYWYRQTLGQGPEFLTYFQNEAQLEKSRLLSDRFSAERPKGSFSTLEIQRTEQGDSAMYLCASSREGITEAFFGQGTRLTVV.

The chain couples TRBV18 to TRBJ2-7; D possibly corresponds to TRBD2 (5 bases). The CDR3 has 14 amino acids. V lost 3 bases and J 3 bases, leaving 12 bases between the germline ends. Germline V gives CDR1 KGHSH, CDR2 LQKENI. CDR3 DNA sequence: TGTGCCAGCTCACCGATGGGAGCGAGCTACGAGCAGTACTTC. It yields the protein CASSPMGASYEQYF.

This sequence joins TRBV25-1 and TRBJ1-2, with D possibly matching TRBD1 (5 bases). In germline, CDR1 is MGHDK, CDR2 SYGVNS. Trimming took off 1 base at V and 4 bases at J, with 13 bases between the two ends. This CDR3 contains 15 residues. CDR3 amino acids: CASSESGREGYGYTF. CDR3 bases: TGTGCCAGCAGTGAATCGGGCAGGGAGGGCTATGGCTACACCTTC.

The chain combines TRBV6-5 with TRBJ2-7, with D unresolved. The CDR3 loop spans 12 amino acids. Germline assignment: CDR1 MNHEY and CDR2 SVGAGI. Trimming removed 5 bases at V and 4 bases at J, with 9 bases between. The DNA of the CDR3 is TGTGCCAGCAGTACGACTGAGTACGAGCAGTACTTC. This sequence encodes CASSTTEYEQYF.

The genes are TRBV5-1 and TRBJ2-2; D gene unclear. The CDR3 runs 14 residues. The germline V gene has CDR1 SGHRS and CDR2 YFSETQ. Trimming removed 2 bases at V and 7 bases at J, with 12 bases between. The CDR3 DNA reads TGCGCCAGCAGCTTCATCCAGCGAGACGGGGAGCTGTTTTTT. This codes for CASSFIQRDGELFF. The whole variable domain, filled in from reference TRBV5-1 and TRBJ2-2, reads KAGVTQTPRYLIKTRGQQVTLSCSPISGHRSVSWYQQTPGQGLQFLFEYFSETQRNKGNFPGRFSGRQFSNSRSEMNVSTLELGDSALYLCASSFIQRDGELFFGEGSRLTVL.

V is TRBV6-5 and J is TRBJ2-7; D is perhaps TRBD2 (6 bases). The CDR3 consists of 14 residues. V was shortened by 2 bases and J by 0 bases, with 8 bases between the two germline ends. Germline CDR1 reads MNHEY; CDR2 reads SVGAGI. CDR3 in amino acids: CASSYVGSSYEQYF. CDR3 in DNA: TGTGCCAGCAGTTACGTCGGGAGCTCCTACGAGCAGTACTTC.

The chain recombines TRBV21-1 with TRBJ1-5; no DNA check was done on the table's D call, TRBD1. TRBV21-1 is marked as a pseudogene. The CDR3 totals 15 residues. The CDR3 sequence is CASSKQGDLDQPQHF. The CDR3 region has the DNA TGTGCCAGCAGCAAACAGGGGGATCTAGATCAGCCCCAGCATTTT.

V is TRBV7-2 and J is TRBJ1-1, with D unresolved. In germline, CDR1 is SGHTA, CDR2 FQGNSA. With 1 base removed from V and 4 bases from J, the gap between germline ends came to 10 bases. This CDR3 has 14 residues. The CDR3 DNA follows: TGTGCCAGCAGCTTAGGAGGGTGGGGCACTGAAGCTTTCTTT. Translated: CASSLGGWGTEAFF. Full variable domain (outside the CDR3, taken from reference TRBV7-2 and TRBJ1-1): GAGVSQSPSNKVTEKGKDVELRCDPISGHTALYWYRQSLGQGLEFLIYFQGNSAPDKSGLPSDRFSAERTGGSVSTLTIQRTQQEDSAVYLCASSLGGWGTEAFFGQGTRLTVV.

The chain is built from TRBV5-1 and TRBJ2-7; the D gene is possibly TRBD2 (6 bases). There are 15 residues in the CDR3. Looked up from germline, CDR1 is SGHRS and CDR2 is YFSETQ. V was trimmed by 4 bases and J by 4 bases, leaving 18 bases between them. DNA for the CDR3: TGCGCCAGCAGCCCCTACCGGGAGCTACTATACGAGCAGTACTTC. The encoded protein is CASSPYRELLYEQYF.

CDR3 loop: CASSVGSGATYEQYF. CDR3 nucleotide sequence: TGTGCCAGCAGCGTAGGTAGCGGGGCCACCTACGAGCAGTACTTC. The gene calls are TRBV9 and TRBJ2-5, with 8 bases matching TRBD2. TRBJ2-7 matches the DNA end more closely, so the J call is doubtful. The length of the CDR3 is 15 residues. Germline V gene sequence: CDR1 SGDLS, CDR2 YYNGEE.

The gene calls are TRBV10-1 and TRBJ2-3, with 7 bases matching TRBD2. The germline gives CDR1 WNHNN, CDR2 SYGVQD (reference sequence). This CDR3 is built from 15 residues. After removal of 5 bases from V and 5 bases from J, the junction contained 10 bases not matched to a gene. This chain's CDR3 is CASSRQRGGEDTQYF. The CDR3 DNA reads TGCGCCAGCAGTCGGCAGCGGGGCGGGGAAGATACGCAGTATTTT.

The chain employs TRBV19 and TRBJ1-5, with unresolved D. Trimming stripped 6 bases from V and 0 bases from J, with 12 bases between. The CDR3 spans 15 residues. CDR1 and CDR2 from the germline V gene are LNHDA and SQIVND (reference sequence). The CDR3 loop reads CASRWAEGSNQPQHF. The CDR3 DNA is TGTGCCAGTAGATGGGCTGAGGGTAGCAATCAGCCCCAGCATTTT.